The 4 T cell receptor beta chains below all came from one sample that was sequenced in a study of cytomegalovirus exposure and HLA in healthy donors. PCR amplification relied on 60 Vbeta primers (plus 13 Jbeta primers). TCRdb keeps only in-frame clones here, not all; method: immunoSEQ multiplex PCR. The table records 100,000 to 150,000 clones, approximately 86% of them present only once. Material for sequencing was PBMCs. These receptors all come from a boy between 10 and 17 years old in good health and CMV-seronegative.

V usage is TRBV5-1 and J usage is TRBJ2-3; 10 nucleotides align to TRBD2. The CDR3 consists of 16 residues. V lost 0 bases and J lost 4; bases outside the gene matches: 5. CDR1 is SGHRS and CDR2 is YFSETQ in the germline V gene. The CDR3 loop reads CASSLDLAGASDTQYF. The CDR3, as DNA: TGCGCCAGCAGCTTGGATCTAGCGGGGGCCTCAGATACGCAGTATTTT.

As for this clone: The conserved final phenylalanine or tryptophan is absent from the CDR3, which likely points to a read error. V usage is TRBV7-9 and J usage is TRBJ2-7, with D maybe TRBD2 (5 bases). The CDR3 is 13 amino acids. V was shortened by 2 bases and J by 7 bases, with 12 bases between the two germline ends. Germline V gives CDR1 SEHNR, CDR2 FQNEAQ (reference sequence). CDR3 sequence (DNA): TGTGCCAGCAGCTTATGGTCCCGGGGAGAGCAGTACCTC. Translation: CASSLWSRGEQYL.

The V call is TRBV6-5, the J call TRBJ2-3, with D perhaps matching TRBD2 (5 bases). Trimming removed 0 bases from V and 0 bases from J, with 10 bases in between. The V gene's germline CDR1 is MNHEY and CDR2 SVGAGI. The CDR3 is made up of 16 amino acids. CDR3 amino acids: CASSYSGSTSTDTQYF. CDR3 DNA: TGTGCCAGCAGTTACTCAGGGAGTACTAGCACAGATACGCAGTATTTT.

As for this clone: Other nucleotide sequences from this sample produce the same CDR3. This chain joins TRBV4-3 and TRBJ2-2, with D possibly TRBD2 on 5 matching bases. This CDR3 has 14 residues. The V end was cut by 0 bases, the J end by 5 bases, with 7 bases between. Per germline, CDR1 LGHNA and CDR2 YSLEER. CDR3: CASSQDRGTGELFF. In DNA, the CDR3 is TGCGCCAGCAGCCAAGATCGGGGAACCGGGGAGCTGTTTTTT.